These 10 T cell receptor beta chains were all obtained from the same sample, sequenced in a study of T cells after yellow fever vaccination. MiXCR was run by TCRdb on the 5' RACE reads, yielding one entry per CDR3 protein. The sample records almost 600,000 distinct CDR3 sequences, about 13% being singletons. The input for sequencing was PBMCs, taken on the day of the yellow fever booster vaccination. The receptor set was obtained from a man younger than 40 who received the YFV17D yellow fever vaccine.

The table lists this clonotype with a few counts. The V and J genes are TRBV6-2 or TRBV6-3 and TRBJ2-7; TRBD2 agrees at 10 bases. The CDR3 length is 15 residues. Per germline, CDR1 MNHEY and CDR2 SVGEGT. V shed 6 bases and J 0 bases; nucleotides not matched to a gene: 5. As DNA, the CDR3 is TGTGCCAGCAGAGCAGCGGGAGGGACCTCCTACGAGCAGTACTTC. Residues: CASRAAGGTSYEQYF.

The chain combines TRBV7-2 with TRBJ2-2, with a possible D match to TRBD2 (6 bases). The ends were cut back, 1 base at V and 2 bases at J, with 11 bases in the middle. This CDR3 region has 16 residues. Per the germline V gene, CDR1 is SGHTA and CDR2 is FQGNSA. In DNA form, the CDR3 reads TGTGCCAGCAGCTTAGTGGTAGCGGCAAACACCGGGGAGCTGTTTTTT. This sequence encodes CASSLVVAANTGELFF.

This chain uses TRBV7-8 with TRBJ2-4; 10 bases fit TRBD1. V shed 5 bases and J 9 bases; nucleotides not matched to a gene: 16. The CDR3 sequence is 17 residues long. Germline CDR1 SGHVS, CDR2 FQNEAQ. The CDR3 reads CASSLEALGQGFVIQYF. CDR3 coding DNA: TGTGCCAGCAGCCTAGAGGCGTTGGGACAGGGGTTCGTCATTCAGTACTTC.

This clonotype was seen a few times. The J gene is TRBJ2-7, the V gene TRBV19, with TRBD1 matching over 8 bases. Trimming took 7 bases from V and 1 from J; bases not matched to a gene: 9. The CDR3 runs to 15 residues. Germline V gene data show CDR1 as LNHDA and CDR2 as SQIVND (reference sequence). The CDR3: CASTTGTGESYEQYF. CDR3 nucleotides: TGTGCCAGTACAACCGGGACAGGCGAATCCTACGAGCAGTACTTC.

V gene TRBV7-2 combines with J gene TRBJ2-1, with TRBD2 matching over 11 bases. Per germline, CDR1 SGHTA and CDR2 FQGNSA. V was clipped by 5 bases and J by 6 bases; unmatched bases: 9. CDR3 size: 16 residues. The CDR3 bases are TGTGCCAGCAGCCCTCAAGGACTAGCGGGTTTCAATGAGCAGTTCTTC. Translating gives CASSPQGLAGFNEQFF.

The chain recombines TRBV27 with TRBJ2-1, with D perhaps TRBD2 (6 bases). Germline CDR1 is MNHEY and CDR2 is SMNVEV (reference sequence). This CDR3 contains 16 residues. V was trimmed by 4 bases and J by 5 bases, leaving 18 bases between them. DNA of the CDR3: TGTGCCAGCAGTTACTCCGGTGGAGGGTGGAACAATGAGCAGTTCTTC. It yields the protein CASSYSGGGWNNEQFF.

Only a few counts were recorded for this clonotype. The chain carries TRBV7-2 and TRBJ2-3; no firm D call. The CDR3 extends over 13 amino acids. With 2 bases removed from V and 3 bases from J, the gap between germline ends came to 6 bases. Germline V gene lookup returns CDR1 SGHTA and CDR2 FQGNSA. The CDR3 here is CASSLFRTDTQYF. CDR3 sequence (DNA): TGTGCCAGCAGCTTATTCCGGACAGATACGCAGTATTTT.

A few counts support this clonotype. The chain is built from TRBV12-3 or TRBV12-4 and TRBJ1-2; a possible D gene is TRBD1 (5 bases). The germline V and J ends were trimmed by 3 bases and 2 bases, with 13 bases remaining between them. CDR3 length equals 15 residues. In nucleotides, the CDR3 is TGTGCCAGCAGTTTTTCCCCCGCAGGGAACTATGGCTACACCTTC. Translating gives CASSFSPAGNYGYTF.

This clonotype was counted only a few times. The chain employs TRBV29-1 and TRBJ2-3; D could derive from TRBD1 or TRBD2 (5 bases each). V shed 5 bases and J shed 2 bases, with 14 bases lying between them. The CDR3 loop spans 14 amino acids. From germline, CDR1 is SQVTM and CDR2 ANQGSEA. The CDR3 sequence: CSVFGTHLTDTQYF. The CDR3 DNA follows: TGCAGCGTTTTCGGGACCCACCTCACAGATACGCAGTATTTT.

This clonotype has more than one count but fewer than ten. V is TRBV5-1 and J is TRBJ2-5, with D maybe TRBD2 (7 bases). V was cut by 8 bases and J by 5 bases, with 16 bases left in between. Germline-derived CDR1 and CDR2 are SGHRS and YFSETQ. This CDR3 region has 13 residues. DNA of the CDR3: TGCGCCAGTCAGCGGGACATGCAGGAGACCCAGTACTTC. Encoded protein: CASQRDMQETQYF.